This is a list of T cell receptor beta chains from one sample in a study of blood T cell repertoires in COVID-19. The table came from immunoSEQ multiplex PCR; TCRdb's copy has only in-frame clones and leaves some out. Among about 46,000 clones listed, around nine tenths were seen once. The sample was peripheral blood. The receptors here all came from a human donor with active COVID-19. The donor label of this sample is uncertain. Each CDR3 is given with its conserved first and last residue. The order of the fields is CDR3 DNA, CDR3 protein, J gene, clone size, D gene, V gene. The D gene is left open where the match is weak. Rows give clone size only sometimes, using once, few, many, or a class for an expanded clone.

cdr3_nt: TGTGCCAGCAGCGTGTGGGGGCTCACAGATACGCAGTATTTT
cdr3_aa: CASSVWGLTDTQYF
j_call: TRBJ2-3
clone_size: few
d_call: NA
v_call: TRBV9

cdr3_nt: TGTGCCAGCACAAACATACAGGGCAGCTATGGCTACACCTTC
cdr3_aa: CASTNIQGSYGYTF
j_call: TRBJ1-2
clone_size: NA
d_call: NA
v_call: TRBV6-6

cdr3_nt: TGCGCCAGCAGCTTGGGTGGAGGGGGCGGCTATGGCTACACCTTC
cdr3_aa: CASSLGGGGGYGYTF
j_call: TRBJ1-2
clone_size: NA
d_call: TRBD1
v_call: TRBV5-1

cdr3_nt: TGTGCCACCAGCAGAGGACAGGGGGCGGGTGGCTACACCTTC
cdr3_aa: CATSRGQGAGGYTF
j_call: TRBJ1-2
clone_size: NA
d_call: TRBD1
v_call: TRBV15

cdr3_nt: TGTGCCAGCAGTTCTACAGGGGGGACTAATGAAAAACTGTTTTTT
cdr3_aa: CASSSTGGTNEKLFF
j_call: TRBJ1-4
clone_size: NA
d_call: TRBD1
v_call: TRBV28

cdr3_nt: TGTGCCAGTAGTATCGGGACAGTCACAGATACGCAGTATTTT
cdr3_aa: CASSIGTVTDTQYF
j_call: TRBJ2-3
clone_size: once
d_call: TRBD1
v_call: TRBV19

cdr3_nt: TGTGCCAGCAGTTCACGCGGGGGCCAGAGGCCCCAGCATTTT
cdr3_aa: CASSSRGGQRPQHF
j_call: TRBJ1-5
clone_size: NA
d_call: NA
v_call: TRBV2

cdr3_nt: TGTGCCAGCAGGACGAGACAGCTTCTTTATGGCTACACCTTC
cdr3_aa: CASRTRQLLYGYTF
j_call: TRBJ1-2
clone_size: NA
d_call: NA
v_call: TRBV6-4

cdr3_nt: TGTGCCAGTAGTTCACCAGGGACAGGAGTCTACGAGCAGTACTTC
cdr3_aa: CASSSPGTGVYEQYF
j_call: TRBJ2-7
clone_size: NA
d_call: TRBD1
v_call: TRBV19

cdr3_nt: TGTGCCAGCAGCGTAGACCCTAATTCCTACGAGCAGTACTTC
cdr3_aa: CASSVDPNSYEQYF
j_call: TRBJ2-7
clone_size: NA
d_call: NA
v_call: TRBV9

cdr3_nt: TGTGCCAGCAGTTTGTTTGGCGGCAATGAGCAGTTCTTC
cdr3_aa: CASSLFGGNEQFF
j_call: TRBJ2-1
clone_size: NA
d_call: NA
v_call: TRBV12-3/TRBV12-4

cdr3_nt: TGTGCCAGCATGCGGGAGGCTCCTATTAGCACAGATACGCAGTATTTT
cdr3_aa: CASMREAPISTDTQYF
j_call: TRBJ2-3
clone_size: NA
d_call: TRBD2
v_call: TRBV2

cdr3_nt: TGTGCCAGCAGCTTAGGGACTAGCGAAAACATTCAGTACTTC
cdr3_aa: CASSLGTSENIQYF
j_call: TRBJ2-4
clone_size: NA
d_call: TRBD2
v_call: TRBV7-8

cdr3_nt: TGTGCCAGCACCACGCCCGGGAGCTACGAGCAGTACTTC
cdr3_aa: CASTTPGSYEQYF
j_call: TRBJ2-7
clone_size: NA
d_call: NA
v_call: TRBV7-8

cdr3_nt: TGTGCCAGCTCCGATTTTAACCGGGACAGGGAAAACACCATATATTTT
cdr3_aa: CASSDFNRDRENTIYF
j_call: TRBJ1-3
clone_size: NA
d_call: TRBD1
v_call: TRBV18